The source of this T cell receptor (beta chain) is a study of identical twins. Ten or more counts support this clonotype. The CDR3 consists of 14 residues. CDR1 and CDR2 from the germline V gene are DFQATT and SNEGSKA (reference sequence). V dropped 7 bases and J dropped 9 bases, with 22 bases sitting between them. MiXCR, applied by TCRdb to the 5' RACE reads, yields one record per CDR3 protein. The table includes 690,000 or so distinct CDR3 sequences, roughly 6% detected once. The receptor was derived from a man younger than 35 in good health. The sequencing input was naive T cells sorted from blood. This chain joins TRBV20-1 and TRBJ2-1; tentatively, D is TRBD2 (6 bases). The CDR3 is CSVKVAGYSIEQFF. The CDR3 DNA reads TGCAGTGTAAAGGTGGCGGGATATTCTATTGAGCAGTTCTTC.